This note documents a single T cell receptor (beta chain) sequence. Its antigen is not known. This entry is derived from a study of blood T cells in healthy people across ages. Findings of the study overall: Naive T cell percentage by flow cytometry tracked strongly with beta diversity. The study could not conclusively compare naive and antigen-experienced cells, given its unsorted PBMCs. Per million T cells, the diversity of TCR beta decreased roughly linearly as age advanced. Both higher diversity and more naive CD4+ cells marked long-lived donors when set against aged donors.

Per the germline V gene, CDR1 is LGHNA and CDR2 is YSLEER. This CDR3 is 17 amino acids long. V shed 3 bases and J 4 bases; nucleotides not matched to a gene: 9. A second PCR, run for roughly 7 to 11 cycles, used a sample-barcoded 5' primer plus a J-beta primer mix. TCRdb reprocessed the 5' RACE reads via MiXCR and lists one record per CDR3 protein. The sample has over 1,500,000 distinct CDR3 sequences; about 50% are singletons. The gene calls are TRBV4-3 and TRBJ1-1, with 12 positions matching TRBD1. Sample: blood. This clonotype was obtained from a woman aged 35 to 49 in good health. Written as DNA, the CDR3 is TGCGCCAGCAGCCAGGGGACAGGGGGCTTATTCACCACTGAAGCTTTCTTT. Its protein is CASSQGTGGLFTTEAFF.